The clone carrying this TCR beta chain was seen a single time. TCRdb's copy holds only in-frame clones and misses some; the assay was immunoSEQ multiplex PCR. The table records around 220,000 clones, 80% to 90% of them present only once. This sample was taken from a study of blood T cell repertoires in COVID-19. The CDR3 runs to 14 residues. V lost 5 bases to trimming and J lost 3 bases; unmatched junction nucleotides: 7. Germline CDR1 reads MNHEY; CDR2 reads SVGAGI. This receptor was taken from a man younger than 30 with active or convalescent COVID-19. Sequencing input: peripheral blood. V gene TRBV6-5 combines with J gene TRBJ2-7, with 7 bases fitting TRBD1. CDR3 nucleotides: TGTGCCAGCAGTCCCCCGGACAGGATCTACGAGCAGTACTTC. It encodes CASSPPDRIYEQYF.